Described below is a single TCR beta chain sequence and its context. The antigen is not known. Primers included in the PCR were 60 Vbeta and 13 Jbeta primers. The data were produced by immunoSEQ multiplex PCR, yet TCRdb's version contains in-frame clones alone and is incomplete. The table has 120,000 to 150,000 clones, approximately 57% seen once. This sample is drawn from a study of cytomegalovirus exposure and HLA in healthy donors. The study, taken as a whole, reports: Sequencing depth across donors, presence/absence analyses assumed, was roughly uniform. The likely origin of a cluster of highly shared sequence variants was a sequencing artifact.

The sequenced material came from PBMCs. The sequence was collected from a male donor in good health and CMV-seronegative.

The CDR3 DNA reads TGTGCCAGCAGCTTGGGCGGGCCTGCGGAAAACTATGGCTACACCTTC. The encoded protein is CASSLGGPAENYGYTF. The chain links TRBV5-4 to TRBJ1-2, with D uncertain. This CDR3 comprises 16 residues. V was clipped by 0 bases and J by 2 bases, with 14 bases between them. CDR1 is SGHNT, CDR2 YYREEE, per germline (reference sequence). The full variable domain, completed using reference TRBV5-4 and TRBJ1-2, is ETGVTQSPTHLIKTRGQQVTLRCSSQSGHNTVSWYQQALGQGPQFIFQYYREEENGRGNFPPRFSGLQFPNYSSELNVNALELDDSALYLCASSLGGPAENYGYTFGSGTRLTVV.